These 21 T cell receptor beta chains came from one sample sequenced in a study of blood T cell repertoires in COVID-19. TCRdb keeps only in-frame clones here, not all; method: immunoSEQ multiplex PCR. The repertoire includes 300,000 to 450,000 clones, approximately 87% of them detected once, and more than 9% sits in the top ten. Sequencing was carried out using peripheral blood. The receptors come from a woman in her 30s with COVID-19, enrolled during active disease.

CDR3 residues: CASRIQAGTGELFF. The CDR3 DNA reads as TGCGCCAGCCGAATTCAAGCGGGAACCGGGGAGCTGTTTTTT. This chain uses TRBV5-1 with TRBJ2-2; 7 positions match TRBD2. CDR1 is SGHRS, CDR2 YFSETQ, per germline. V lost 7 bases to trimming and J lost 5 bases; unmatched junction nucleotides: 8. CDR3 size: 14 residues.

V and J are TRBV24-1 and TRBJ2-3; D might be TRBD2 (5 bases). Germline V gene sequence: CDR1 KGHDR, CDR2 SFDVKD. V lost 4 bases and J lost 8, with 21 bases in between. CDR3 length equals 16 residues. CDR3 loop: CATSEVLSGAAGTQYF. The CDR3 region has the DNA TGTGCCACCAGTGAGGTCCTCAGCGGTGCTGCGGGTACGCAGTATTTT.

This clone has more than one count but fewer than ten. This sequence joins TRBV11-3 and TRBJ1-1; D perhaps matches TRBD1 (5 bases). The CDR3 has 16 residues. Per the germline V gene, CDR1 is SGHNT and CDR2 is YENEEA. Trimming cost V 11 bases and J 4 bases, with 26 bases left between them. This CDR3 is CAGEGGFKGYCTEAFF. The CDR3 bases are TGTGCCGGTGAAGGAGGGTTCAAGGGGTATTGCACTGAAGCTTTCTTT. The full variable domain, completed using reference TRBV11-3 and TRBJ1-1, is EAGVVQSPRYKIIEKKQPVAFWCNPISGHNTLYWYLQNLGQGPELLIRYENEEAVDDSQLPKDRFSAERLKGVDSTLKIQPAELGDSAVYLCAGEGGFKGYCTEAFFGQGTRLTVV.

This clone has a single count. The V call is TRBV30, the J call TRBJ2-7, with 10 nucleotides matching TRBD1. V was clipped by 3 bases and J by 4 bases; unmatched bases: 3. The CDR3 is 13 amino acids. The germline CDR1 and CDR2 sequences are GTSNPN and SVGIG (reference sequence). CDR3 protein: CAWSQGQGYEQYF. CDR3 nucleotides: TGTGCCTGGAGCCAGGGACAGGGGTACGAGCAGTACTTC. The full variable domain, with the rest looked up from reference TRBV30 and TRBJ2-7, is SQTIHQWPATLVQPVGSPLSLECTVEGTSNPNLYWYRQAAGRGLQLLFYSVGIGQISSEVPQNLSASRPQDRQFILSSKKLLLSDSGFYLCAWSQGQGYEQYFGPGTRLTVT.

In this sample, this clone turned up a few times. The chain links TRBV5-6 to TRBJ2-7; 8 bases line up with TRBD1. The CDR3 length is 13 residues. Germline-derived CDR1 and CDR2 are SGHDT and YYEEEE. Trimming cost V 4 bases and J 2 bases; bases outside gene matches: 2. This CDR3 is CASSIQGAYEQYF. CDR3 bases: TGTGCCAGCAGCATACAGGGGGCCTACGAGCAGTACTTC.

V usage is TRBV28 and J usage is TRBJ2-6, with 8 bases lining up with TRBD1. Germline V CDR1 and CDR2: MDHEN, SYDVKM. J gave up 1 base and V 1 base, and 3 bases lay outside the gene matches. CDR3 length: 17 amino acids. This chain's CDR3 is CASSLSRGLSGANVLTF. The CDR3 region has the DNA TGTGCCAGCAGTTTATCCAGGGGGCTGTCTGGGGCCAACGTCCTGACTTTC.

CDR3 amino acids: CATSDQTGDSNQPQHF. In DNA form, the CDR3 reads TGTGCCACCAGTGACCAGACAGGAGATAGCAATCAGCCCCAGCATTTT. This chain connects TRBV24-1 to TRBJ1-5, with a possible D match to TRBD1 (6 bases). CDR3 length: 16 amino acids. V was trimmed by 4 bases and J by 0 bases, leaving 12 bases between them. Looked up from germline, CDR1 is KGHDR and CDR2 is SFDVKD.

The chain recombines TRBV27 with TRBJ2-7; D may be TRBD2 (5 bases). Germline CDR1 MNHEY, CDR2 SMNVEV (reference sequence). The V end was cut by 3 bases, the J end by 5 bases, with 14 bases between. The CDR3 loop spans 14 amino acids. CDR3 sequence reads: CASSLSGVLHEQYF. CDR3 DNA sequence: TGTGCCAGCAGTTTGTCCGGGGTGCTCCACGAGCAGTACTTC.

The chain employs TRBV18 and TRBJ1-5, with D perhaps TRBD1 (6 bases). CDR1 is KGHSH and CDR2 is LQKENI in the germline V gene. CDR3 length: 14 residues. V was trimmed by 5 bases and J by 11 bases, leaving 19 bases between them. The CDR3 DNA sequence: TGTGCCAGCTCAGCGGACAGCCACCCAGGAACCCAGCATTTT. Amino acids: CASSADSHPGTQHF.

Turning to this clone: Germline and junction disagree at one end, which may indicate a read error. The rearrangement joins TRBV7-7 to TRBJ2-7; 8 nucleotides agree with TRBD2. The CDR3 has 14 amino acids. Germline CDR1 is SSHAT and CDR2 is FNYEAQ (reference sequence). CDR3 DNA: TGTGCTAGCAGCCCAACCGTGGGCGGGAGGGAGCAGTACTTC. Its protein is CASSPTVGGREQYF.

The chain carries TRBV5-1 and TRBJ1-1; a weak D match, TRBD1 (5 bases). Germline V lookup: CDR1 SGHRS, CDR2 YFSETQ. This CDR3 is built from 13 residues. V was shortened by 10 bases and J by 1 base, with 14 bases between the two germline ends. CDR3: CARWGEGNTEAFF. The CDR3 coding sequence is TGCGCCCGCTGGGGGGAGGGGAACACTGAAGCTTTCTTT.

The CDR3 loop reads CAINSGRAFSERSGANVLTF. The CDR3, as DNA: TGTGCCATCAACAGCGGGAGGGCCTTCTCGGAACGTTCTGGGGCCAACGTCCTGACTTTC. The chain is built from TRBV10-3 and TRBJ2-6, with 10 positions matching TRBD2. The CDR3 consists of 20 residues. CDR1 ENHRY and CDR2 SYGVKD come from the germline V gene. With V trimmed by 7 bases and J by 1 base, 16 bases remained unmatched.

The rearrangement uses TRBV18 and TRBJ1-5; 7 bases map to TRBD1. Germline V CDR1 and CDR2: KGHSH, LQKENI. The CDR3 spans 15 residues. The V and J ends lost 3 bases and 3 bases, in that order; junction bases with no gene match: 5. CDR3 nucleotides: TGTGCCAGCTCACCCTACGGGACAGACAATCAGCCCCAGCATTTT. Amino acids: CASSPYGTDNQPQHF.

The gene calls are TRBV5-4 and TRBJ2-7; 7 positions agree with TRBD2. V gave up 2 bases and J gave up 3 bases; unmatched junction bases: 5. The CDR3 is 14 amino acids. CDR1 is SGHNT, CDR2 YYREEE, per germline (reference sequence). The CDR3 coding sequence is TGTGCCAGCAGCTTCGGCGGGGGTCACTACGAGCAGTACTTC. This encodes CASSFGGGHYEQYF.

As for this clone: Mismatch with germline at one junction end may stem from a read error. Other DNA sequences of this sample code for an identical CDR3. This chain joins TRBV9 and TRBJ2-3; possible D gene TRBD2, 6 bases. The length of the CDR3 is 12 residues. CDR1 is SGDLS, CDR2 YYNGEE, per germline. The CDR3 is CASSGLTDTQYF. CDR3 in DNA: TGTGCCAGTAGCGGTCTCACAGATACGCAGTATTTT.

The chain is built from TRBV6-2 or TRBV6-3 and TRBJ1-5; D perhaps matches TRBD1 (5 bases). The germline CDR1 and CDR2 sequences are MNHEY and SVGEGT. Trimming pared 2 bases from V and 5 bases from J, leaving 13 bases between. The CDR3 length is 15 residues. The CDR3 is CASSYGAGNYQPQHF. In nucleotides, the CDR3 is TGTGCCAGCAGTTACGGGGCAGGAAACTATCAGCCCCAGCATTTT.

This sequence joins TRBV6-5 and TRBJ1-5; D may be TRBD1 (6 bases). The CDR3 totals 13 residues. Trimming stripped 7 bases from V and 2 bases from J, with 9 bases between. CDR1 and CDR2 (germline): MNHEY, SVGAGI. The CDR3 DNA reads as TGTGCCAGCACCAGACAGGGCAATCAGCCCCAGCATTTT. Its translation: CASTRQGNQPQHF.

The rearrangement joins TRBV28 to TRBJ1-4; maybe TRBD1 (6 bases). CDR3 length equals 15 residues. Germline V gives CDR1 MDHEN, CDR2 SYDVKM. The V and J ends lost 5 bases and 4 bases respectively, with 14 bases between them. CDR3 DNA: TGTGCCAGCAGTCCTCCCGGGACATTTAATGAAAAACTGTTTTTT. Residues: CASSPPGTFNEKLFF.

This clone was found once. The chain couples TRBV23-1 to TRBJ2-3; D is perhaps TRBD2 (6 bases). TRBV23-1 is sorted into the ORF group, with uncertain function. Trimming pared 0 bases from V and 0 bases from J, leaving 13 bases between. The CDR3 extends over 17 amino acids. CDR3 residues: CASSQSPRGTSTDTQYF. CDR3 in DNA: TGCGCCAGCAGTCAATCACCGCGGGGTACTAGCACAGATACGCAGTATTTT.

V usage is TRBV24-1 and J usage is TRBJ2-7; TRBD2 is a possible D gene (6 bases). The germline V and J ends were trimmed by 4 bases and 2 bases, with 17 bases remaining between them. This CDR3 has 16 amino acids. From germline, CDR1 is KGHDR and CDR2 SFDVKD. The DNA of the CDR3 is TGTGCCACCAGTGACCCCTCTGCGGGATATACCTACGAGCAGTACTTC. Protein: CATSDPSAGYTYEQYF.

The J gene is TRBJ1-1, the V gene TRBV4-1, with D possibly matching TRBD1 (6 bases). This CDR3 spans 14 amino acids. The germline V and J ends were trimmed by 0 bases and 1 base, with 6 bases remaining between them. Germline CDR1 and CDR2: MGHRA and YSYEKL. Here the CDR3 reads CASSQETGNTEAFF. The CDR3 region has the DNA TGCGCCAGCAGCCAAGAGACAGGGAACACTGAAGCTTTCTTT.